This T cell receptor (beta chain) was captured by sequencing in a study of tumor and adjacent non-tumor tissue in lung cancer. Study at large: Stage I to III disease affected approximately 11 men and a handful of women aged about 31 to 85.

This clonotype was observed at least ten times. The library came from three nested PCR rounds adapted from ARM-PCR protocols. MiXCR was run by TCRdb on the multiplex PCR reads, yielding one entry per CDR3 protein. The sample contains 220,000 or so distinct CDR3 sequences, 71% of which appear only once. RNA was extracted from bulk tissue without any cell sorting. Newly diagnosed lung cancer patients had thoracic surgery in China, August–November 2014, without prior chemotherapy. The TCR comes from a man between 60 and 75 years old with non-small cell lung cancer. The sample consisted of lung tumor tissue.

The CDR3 bases are TGCAGTGCTAGAATGAGGGAAGCTGAAGCTTTCTTT. This sequence encodes CSARMREAEAFF. This chain joins TRBV20-1 and TRBJ1-1; D unresolved. CDR1 is DFQATT, CDR2 SNEGSKA, per germline (reference sequence). This CDR3 has 12 residues. Trimming took 2 bases from V and 6 from J, leaving 10 bases between them.